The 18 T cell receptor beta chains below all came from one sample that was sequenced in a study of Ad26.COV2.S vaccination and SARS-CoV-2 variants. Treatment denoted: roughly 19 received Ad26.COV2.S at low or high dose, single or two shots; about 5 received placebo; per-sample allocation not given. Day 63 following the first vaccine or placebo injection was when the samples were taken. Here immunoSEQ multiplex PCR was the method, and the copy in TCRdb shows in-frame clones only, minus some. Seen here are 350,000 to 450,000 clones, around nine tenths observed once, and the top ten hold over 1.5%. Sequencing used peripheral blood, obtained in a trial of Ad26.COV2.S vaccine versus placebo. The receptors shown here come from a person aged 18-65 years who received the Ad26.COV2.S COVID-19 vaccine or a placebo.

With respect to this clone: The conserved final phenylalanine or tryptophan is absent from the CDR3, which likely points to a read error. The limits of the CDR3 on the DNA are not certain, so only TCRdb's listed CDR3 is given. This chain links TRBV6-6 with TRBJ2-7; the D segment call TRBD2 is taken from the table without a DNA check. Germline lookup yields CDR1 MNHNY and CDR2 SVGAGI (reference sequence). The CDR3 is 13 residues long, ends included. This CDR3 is CASSYSTDSPPSS.

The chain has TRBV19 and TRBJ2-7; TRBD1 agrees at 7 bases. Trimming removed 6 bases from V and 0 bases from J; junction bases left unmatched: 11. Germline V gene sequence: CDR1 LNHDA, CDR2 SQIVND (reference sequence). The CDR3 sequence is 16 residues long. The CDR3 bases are TGTGCCAGTAGCCTTAGGACAGGCTCCCTCTCCTACGAGCAGTACTTC. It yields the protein CASSLRTGSLSYEQYF.

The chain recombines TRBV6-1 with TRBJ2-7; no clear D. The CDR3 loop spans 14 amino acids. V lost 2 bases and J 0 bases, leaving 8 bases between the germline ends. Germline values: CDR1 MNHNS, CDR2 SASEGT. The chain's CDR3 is CASSEQISSYEQYF. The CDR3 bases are TGTGCCAGCAGTGAACAGATTAGCTCCTACGAGCAGTACTTC.

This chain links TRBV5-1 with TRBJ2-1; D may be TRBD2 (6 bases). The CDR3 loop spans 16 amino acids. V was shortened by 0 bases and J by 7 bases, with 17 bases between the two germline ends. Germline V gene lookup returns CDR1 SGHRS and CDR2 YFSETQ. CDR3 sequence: CASSLVGGERYNEQFF. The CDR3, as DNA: TGCGCCAGCAGCTTGGTGGGGGGAGAGCGGTATAATGAGCAGTTCTTC.

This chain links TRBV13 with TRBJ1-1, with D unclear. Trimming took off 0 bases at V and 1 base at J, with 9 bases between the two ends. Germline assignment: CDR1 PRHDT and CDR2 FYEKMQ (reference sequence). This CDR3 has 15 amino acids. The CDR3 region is CASSLGLFPNTEAFF. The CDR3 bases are TGTGCCAGCAGCTTAGGCCTTTTCCCGAACACTGAAGCTTTCTTT. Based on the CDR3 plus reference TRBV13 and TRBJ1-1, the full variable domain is AAGVIQSPRHLIKEKRETATLKCYPIPRHDTVYWYQQGPGQDPQFLISFYEKMQSDKGSIPDRFSAQQFSDYHSELNMSSLELGDSALYFCASSLGLFPNTEAFFGQGTRLTVV.

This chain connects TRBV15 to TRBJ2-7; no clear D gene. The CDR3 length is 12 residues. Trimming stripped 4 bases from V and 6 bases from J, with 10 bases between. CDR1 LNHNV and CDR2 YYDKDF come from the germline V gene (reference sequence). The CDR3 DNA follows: TGTGCCACCAGCACTAGGGTCAGCGAGCAGTACTTC. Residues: CATSTRVSEQYF.

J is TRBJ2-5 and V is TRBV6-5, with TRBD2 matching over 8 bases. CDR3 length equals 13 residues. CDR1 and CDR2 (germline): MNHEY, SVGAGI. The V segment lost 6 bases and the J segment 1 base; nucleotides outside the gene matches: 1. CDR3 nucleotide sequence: TGTGCCAGCAGCGGGACTAGCCAAGAGACCCAGTACTTC. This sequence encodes CASSGTSQETQYF.

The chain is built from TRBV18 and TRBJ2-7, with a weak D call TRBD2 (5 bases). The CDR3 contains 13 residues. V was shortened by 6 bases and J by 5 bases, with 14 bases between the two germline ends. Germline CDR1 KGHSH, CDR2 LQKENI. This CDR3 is CASSPSHTDEQYF. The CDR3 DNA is TGTGCCAGCTCCCCTAGCCATACCGACGAGCAGTACTTC.

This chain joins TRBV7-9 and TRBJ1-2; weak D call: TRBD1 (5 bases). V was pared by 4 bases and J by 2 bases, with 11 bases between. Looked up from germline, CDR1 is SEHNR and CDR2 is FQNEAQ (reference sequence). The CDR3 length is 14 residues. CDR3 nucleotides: TGTGCCAGCAGCTCCTCTGAGGGGAACTATGGCTACACCTTC. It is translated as CASSSSEGNYGYTF.

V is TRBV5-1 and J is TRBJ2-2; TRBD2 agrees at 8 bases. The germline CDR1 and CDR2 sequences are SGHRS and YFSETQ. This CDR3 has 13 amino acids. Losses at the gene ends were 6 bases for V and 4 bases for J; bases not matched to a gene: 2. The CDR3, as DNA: TGCGCCAGCAATCTAGCGGGCACCGGGGAGCTGTTTTTT. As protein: CASNLAGTGELFF. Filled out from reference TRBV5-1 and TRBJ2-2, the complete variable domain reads KAGVTQTPRYLIKTRGQQVTLSCSPISGHRSVSWYQQTPGQGLQFLFEYFSETQRNKGNFPGRFSGRQFSNSRSEMNVSTLELGDSALYLCASNLAGTGELFFGEGSRLTVL.

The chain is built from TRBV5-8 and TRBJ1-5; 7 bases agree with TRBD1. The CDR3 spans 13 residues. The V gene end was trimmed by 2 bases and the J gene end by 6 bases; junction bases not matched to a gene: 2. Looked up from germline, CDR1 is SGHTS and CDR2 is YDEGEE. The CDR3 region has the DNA TGTGCCAGCAGCTTTGACAGGGCTCAGCCCCAGCATTTT. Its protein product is CASSFDRAQPQHF.

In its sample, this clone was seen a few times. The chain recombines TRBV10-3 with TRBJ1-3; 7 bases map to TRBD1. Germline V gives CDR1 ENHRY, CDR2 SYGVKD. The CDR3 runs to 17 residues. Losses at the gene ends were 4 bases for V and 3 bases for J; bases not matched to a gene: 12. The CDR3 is CAISGGPGGRYGNTIYF. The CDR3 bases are TGTGCCATCAGTGGCGGACCAGGGGGACGTTATGGAAACACCATATATTTT.

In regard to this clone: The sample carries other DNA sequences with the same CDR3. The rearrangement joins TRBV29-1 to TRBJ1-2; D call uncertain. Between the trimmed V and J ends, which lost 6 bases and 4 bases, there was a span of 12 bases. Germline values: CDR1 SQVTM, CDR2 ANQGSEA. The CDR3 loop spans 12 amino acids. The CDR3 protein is CSVETGIYGYTF. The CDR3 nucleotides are TGCAGCGTGGAAACGGGGATCTATGGCTACACCTTC. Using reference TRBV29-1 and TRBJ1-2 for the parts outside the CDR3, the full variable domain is SAVISQKPSRDICQRGTSLTIQCQVDSQVTMMFWYRQQPGQSLTLIATANQGSEATYESGFVIDKFPISRPNLTFSTLTVSNMSPEDSSIYLCSVETGIYGYTFGSGTRLTVV.

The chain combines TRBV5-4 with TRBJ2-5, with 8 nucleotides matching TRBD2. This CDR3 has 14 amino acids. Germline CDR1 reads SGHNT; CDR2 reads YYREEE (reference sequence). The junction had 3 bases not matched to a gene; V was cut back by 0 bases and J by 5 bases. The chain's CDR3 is CASSLETGGETQYF. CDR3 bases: TGTGCCAGCAGCTTGGAAACGGGAGGGGAGACCCAGTACTTC.

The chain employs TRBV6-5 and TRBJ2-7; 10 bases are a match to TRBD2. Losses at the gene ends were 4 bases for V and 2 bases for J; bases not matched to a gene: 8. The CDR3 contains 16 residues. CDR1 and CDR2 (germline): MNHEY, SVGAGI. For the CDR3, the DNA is TGTGCCAGCAGTTCCAAACTAGCGGGATCCCCCTACGAGCAGTACTTC. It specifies CASSSKLAGSPYEQYF.

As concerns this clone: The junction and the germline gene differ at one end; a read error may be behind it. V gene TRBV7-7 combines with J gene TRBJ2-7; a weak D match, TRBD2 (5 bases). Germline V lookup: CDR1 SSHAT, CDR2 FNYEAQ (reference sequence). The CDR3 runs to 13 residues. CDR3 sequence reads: CASSYGSSYEQYF. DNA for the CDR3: TGTGCTAGCAGCTATGGGAGTTCCTACGAGCAGTACTTC.

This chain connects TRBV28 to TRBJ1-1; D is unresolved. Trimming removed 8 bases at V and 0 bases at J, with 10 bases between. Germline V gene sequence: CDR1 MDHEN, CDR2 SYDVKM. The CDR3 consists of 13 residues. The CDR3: CASERTLNTEAFF. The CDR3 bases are TGTGCCAGCGAACGGACCTTGAACACTGAAGCTTTCTTT.

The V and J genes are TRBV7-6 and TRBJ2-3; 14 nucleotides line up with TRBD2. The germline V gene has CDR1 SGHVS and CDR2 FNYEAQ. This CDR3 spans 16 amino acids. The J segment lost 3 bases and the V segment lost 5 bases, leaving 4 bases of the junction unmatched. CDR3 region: CASSRGTSGSTDTQYF. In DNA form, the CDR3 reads TGTGCCAGCAGCCGCGGGACTAGCGGGAGTACAGATACGCAGTATTTT.